This paragraph covers one T cell receptor (beta chain) sequence. The data belong to a study of memory CD4+ T cells and cytomegalovirus serostatus. The CDR3 is made up of 13 amino acids. Germline CDR1 SGHKS, CDR2 YYEKEE (reference sequence). Unmatched junction bases numbered 4, after V lost 3 bases and J lost 8 bases. Measured with immunoSEQ multiplex PCR; TCRdb has only the in-frame clones, and not every one. Of 50,000 to 75,000 clones in the sample, 80% to 85% were seen once. Single viable CD3+CD4+CD8-CD45RO+ cells were sorted as the memory CD4+ T cells. This clonotype originated in an adult in good health and CMV-seronegative. The J gene is TRBJ2-1, the V gene TRBV5-5, with TRBD2 identical over 8 bases. Sample: memory CD4+ T cells from blood. CDR3 region: CASSSLRGDEQFF. CDR3 nucleotides: TGTGCCAGCAGCTCTCTGCGGGGGGATGAGCAGTTCTTC.